Included here is one T cell receptor (beta chain) sequence, with context. These data belong to a study of OX40 agonist ivuxolimab in advanced cancers. Study as a whole: The drug used for patients, ivuxolimab, was an agonistic anti-OX40 (CD134) antibody.

The germline CDR1 and CDR2 sequences are SGDLS and YYNGEE. Trimming left V 9 bases short and J 4 bases short, with 19 bases between. CDR3 length: 14 residues. The protocol was immunoSEQ multiplex PCR, while the TCRdb copy is restricted to in-frame clones and leaves out a portion. Of over 35,000 clones in the sample, 89% are singletons; the top ten hold approximately 45%. Sequencing used CD4+ or CD8+ T cells sorted from blood, obtained in a trial of the OX40 agonist ivuxolimab. V gene TRBV9 combines with J gene TRBJ2-5, with D perhaps matching TRBD1 (6 bases). This TCR came from an adult with an advanced solid tumor such as melanoma, head and neck, liver or kidney cancer. The CDR3 DNA reads as TGTGCCACCATCAACAGGGAACAAACAGAGACCCAGTACTTC. It translates to CATINREQTETQYF.